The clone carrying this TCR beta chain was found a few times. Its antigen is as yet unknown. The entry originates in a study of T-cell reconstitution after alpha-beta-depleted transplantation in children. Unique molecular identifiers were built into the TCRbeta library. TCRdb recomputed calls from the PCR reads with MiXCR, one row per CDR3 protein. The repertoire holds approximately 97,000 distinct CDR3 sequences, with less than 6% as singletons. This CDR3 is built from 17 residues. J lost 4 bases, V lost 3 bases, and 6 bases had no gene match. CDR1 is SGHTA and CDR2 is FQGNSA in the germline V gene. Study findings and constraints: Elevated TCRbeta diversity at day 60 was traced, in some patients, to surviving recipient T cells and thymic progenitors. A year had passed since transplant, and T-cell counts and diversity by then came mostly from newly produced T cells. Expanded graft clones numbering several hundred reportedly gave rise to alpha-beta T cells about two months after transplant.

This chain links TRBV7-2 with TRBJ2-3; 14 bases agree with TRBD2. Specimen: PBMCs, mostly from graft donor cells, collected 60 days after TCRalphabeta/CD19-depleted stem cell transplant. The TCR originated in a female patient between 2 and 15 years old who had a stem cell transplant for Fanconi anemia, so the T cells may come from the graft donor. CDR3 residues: CASSFTQTSGGADTQYF. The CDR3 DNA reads TGTGCCAGCAGCTTTACGCAGACTAGCGGGGGGGCAGATACGCAGTATTTT.